This TCR beta chain is from a study of T cells after yellow fever vaccination (dated by TCRdb to between 2018 and 2020). Study-wide context: Libraries from fractions with low cell numbers were prepared with the SMART-Seq v4 Ultra Low Input RNA kit. To follow T-cell clones before and after primary and booster YFV17D yellow fever vaccination, bulk TCR alpha and beta repertoires were sequenced over time. The cohort comprised two healthy male donors, one aged 18 to 30 and one aged 30 to 40 years. Bulk PBMC replicates and cell subsets were isolated from blood drawn at multiple timepoints before and after both primary and secondary immunization.

V gives up 3 bases and J gives up 0 bases, and the segment between their germline ends measures 9 bases. Reading the germline V gene gives CDR1 MDHEN and CDR2 SYDVKM. The CDR3 holds 15 amino acids from the cysteine to the phenylalanine. The DNA shown is the 45-base CDR3, in frame from base 1. The treatment or condition label corresponds to: live attenuated yellow fever vaccine strain. At every blood-draw timepoint, two biological replicates of bulk PBMCs were collected. PBMCs were isolated from peripheral blood using a standard Ficoll-Paque protocol. TriZol was used to extract RNA from bulk PBMCs, CD4 and CD8 fractions, and dextramer-positive and dextramer-negative fractions. Overall results and qualifications from the work: A small share of clonotypes was detected in both CD4 and CD8 compartments, with the overlap likely arising from convergent recombination. Because only a couple of donors were included in the study, the extent to which the findings can be generalized is limited. Because abundant contaminating clonotypes from the bulk population could be contained in FACS-sorted repertoires, computational filtering was required. Most clones expanded after primary vaccination (around 97% of CD4 and 88% of CD8) were re-detected after the booster, suggesting that broad memory maintenance occurred. The secondary T-cell response was found to be weaker but faster than the primary response, with a peak reached on day 5 rather than on day 15.

Instrument on record: Illumina NovaSeq 6000. TCR cDNA was synthesized by 5'RACE template switching, which introduced a universal primer site and unique molecular identifiers. Priming for cDNA synthesis came from both the TCR alpha and TCR beta constant segments. Library amplification used two PCR steps, and the second PCR step added sample barcodes and sequencing adapters. Sequencing of libraries was done on Illumina HiSeq 2500 (2x100 bp) or NovaSeq (2x150 bp). As for how the authors treated the data: Reads were demultiplexed and collapsed into UMI consensus sequences with MIGEC, and V(D)J alignment was performed with MiXCR. Vaccine-responding clonotypes were defined with edgeR using replicate PBMC samples, requiring FDR below 0.01 and a log2 fold change above 5 up to day 15. CD4 or CD8 identity was assigned to each bulk clonotype according to whether the clonotype was present at higher abundance in the sequenced CD4 repertoire or the sequenced CD8 repertoire. The public reads were reanalyzed by TCRdb: fastp trimming at Q25, MiXCR alignment, in-frame beta chains only. CDR3 protein duplicates are merged, each entry listing the most common genes and DNA. TCRdb, not the original authors, processed these V and J calls. This sample gives under 500,000 distinct CDR3 sequences in total; approximately 18% of them show up just once. Of the sample, 15% to 20% is held by the ten largest clones.

There are a few counts of this clonotype. Its antigen specificity is not known. No base quality values were provided; no much bigger clone lies one nucleotide off. This TCR was recovered from a man aged 18 to 35 who received the YFV17D yellow fever vaccine. Sequencing was performed on PBMCs, taken before the yellow fever booster vaccination. Recombination joined TRBV28 with TRBJ2-1; the D gene assignment is ambiguous. DNA sequence: TGTGCCAGCAGTTTGTTATGGCGCTCCTACAATGAGCAGTTCTTC. Its translation reads: CASSLLWRSYNEQFF. With the portions outside the CDR3 filled from the reference TRBV28 and TRBJ2-1 genes, the complete variable region becomes DVKVTQSSRYLVKRTGEKVFLECVQDMDHENMFWYRQDPGLGLRLIYFSYDVKMKEKGDIPEGYSVSREKKERFSLILESASTNQTSMYLCASSLLWRSYNEQFFGPGTRLTVL.